This T cell receptor beta chain comes out of a study of blood T cell repertoires in COVID-19. Study details: Nucleic acid was either cDNA or gDNA, and it came from T cells, B-cell-depleted T cells, or PBMCs.

The CDR3 extends over 15 amino acids. J was trimmed by 0 bases and V by 5 bases; bases with no gene match: 6. CDR1 SGHRS and CDR2 YFSETQ come from the germline V gene. TCRdb's copy holds only in-frame clones and misses some; the assay was immunoSEQ multiplex PCR. The table lists under 500,000 clones, about 89% of them singletons. The clonotype comes from a woman between 25 and 40 years old with acute or convalescent COVID-19. The sample was peripheral blood. This chain uses TRBV5-1 with TRBJ2-3; 7 bases agree with TRBD2. The CDR3 region has the DNA TGCGCCAGCAGAATGGGGGGGACGAGCACAGATACGCAGTATTTT. Residues: CASRMGGTSTDTQYF.